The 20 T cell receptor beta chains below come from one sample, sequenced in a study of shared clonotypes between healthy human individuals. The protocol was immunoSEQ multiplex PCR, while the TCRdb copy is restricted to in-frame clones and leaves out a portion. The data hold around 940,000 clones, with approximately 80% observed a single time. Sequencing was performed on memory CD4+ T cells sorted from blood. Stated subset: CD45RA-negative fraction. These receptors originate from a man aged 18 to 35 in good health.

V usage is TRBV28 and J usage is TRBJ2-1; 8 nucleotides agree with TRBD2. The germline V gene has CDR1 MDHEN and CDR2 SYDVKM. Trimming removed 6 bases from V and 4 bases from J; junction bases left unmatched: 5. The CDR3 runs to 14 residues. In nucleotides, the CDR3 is TGTGCCAGCAGGTTAGCGGGGCCATACAATGAGCAGTTCTTC. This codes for CASRLAGPYNEQFF.

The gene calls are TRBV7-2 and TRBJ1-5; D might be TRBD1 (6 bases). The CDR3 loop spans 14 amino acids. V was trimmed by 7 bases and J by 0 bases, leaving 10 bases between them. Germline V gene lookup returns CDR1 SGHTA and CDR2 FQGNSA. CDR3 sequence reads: CASTKDSSNQPQHF. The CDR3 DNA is TGTGCCAGCACCAAGGACAGTAGCAATCAGCCCCAGCATTTT.

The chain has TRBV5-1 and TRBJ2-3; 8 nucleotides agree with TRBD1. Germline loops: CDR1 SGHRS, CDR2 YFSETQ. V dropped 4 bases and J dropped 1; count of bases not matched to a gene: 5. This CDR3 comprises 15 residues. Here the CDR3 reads CASSGDRPGTDTQYF. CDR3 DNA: TGCGCCAGCAGCGGGGACAGGCCCGGCACAGATACGCAGTATTTT.

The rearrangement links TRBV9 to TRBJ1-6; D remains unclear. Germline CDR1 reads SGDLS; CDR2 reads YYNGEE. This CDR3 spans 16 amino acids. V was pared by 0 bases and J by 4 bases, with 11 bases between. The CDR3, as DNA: TGTGCCAGCAGCGTAGGAGCAGAGTCATATAATTCACCCCTCCACTTT. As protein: CASSVGAESYNSPLHF.

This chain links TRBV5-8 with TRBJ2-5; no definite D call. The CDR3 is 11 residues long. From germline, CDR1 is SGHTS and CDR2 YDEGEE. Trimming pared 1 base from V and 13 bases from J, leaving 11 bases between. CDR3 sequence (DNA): TGTGCCAGCAGCTTGATCAGCGCTTGGTACTTC. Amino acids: CASSLISAWYF.

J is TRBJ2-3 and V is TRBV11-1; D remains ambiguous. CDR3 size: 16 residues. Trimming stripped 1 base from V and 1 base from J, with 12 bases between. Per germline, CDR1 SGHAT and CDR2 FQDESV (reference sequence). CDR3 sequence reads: CASSLGGTWRTDTQYF. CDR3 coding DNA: TGTGCCAGCAGCTTAGGGGGTACATGGCGCACAGATACGCAGTATTTT. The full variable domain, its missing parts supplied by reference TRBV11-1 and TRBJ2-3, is EAEVAQSPRYKITEKSQAVAFWCDPISGHATLYWYRQILGQGPELLVQFQDESVVDDSQLPKDRFSAERLKGVDSTLKIQPAELGDSAMYLCASSLGGTWRTDTQYFGPGTRLTVL.

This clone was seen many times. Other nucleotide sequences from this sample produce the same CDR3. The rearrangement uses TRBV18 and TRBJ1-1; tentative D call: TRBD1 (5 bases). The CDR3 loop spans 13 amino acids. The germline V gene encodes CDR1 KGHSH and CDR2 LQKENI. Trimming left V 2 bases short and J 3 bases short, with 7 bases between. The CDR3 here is CASSPGQDTEAFF. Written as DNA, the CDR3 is TGTGCCAGCTCACCAGGACAAGACACTGAAGCTTTCTTT.

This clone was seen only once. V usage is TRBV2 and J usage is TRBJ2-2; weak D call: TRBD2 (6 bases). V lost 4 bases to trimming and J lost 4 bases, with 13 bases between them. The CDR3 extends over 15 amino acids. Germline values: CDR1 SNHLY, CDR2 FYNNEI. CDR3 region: CASSAEGQGTGELFF. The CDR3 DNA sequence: TGTGCCAGCAGTGCGGAGGGGCAAGGCACCGGGGAGCTGTTTTTT.

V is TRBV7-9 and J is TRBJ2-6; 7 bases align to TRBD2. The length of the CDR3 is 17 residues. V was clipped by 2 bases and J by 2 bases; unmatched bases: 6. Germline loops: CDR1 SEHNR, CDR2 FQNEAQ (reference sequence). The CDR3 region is CASSLLLGTTGANVLTF. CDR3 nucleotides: TGTGCCAGCAGCTTACTTCTGGGGACTACTGGGGCCAACGTCCTGACTTTC. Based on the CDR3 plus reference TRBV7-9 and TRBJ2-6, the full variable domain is DTGVSQNPRHKITKRGQNVTFRCDPISEHNRLYWYRQTLGQGPEFLTYFQNEAQLEKSRLLSDRFSAERPKGSFSTLEIQRTEQGDSAMYLCASSLLLGTTGANVLTFGAGSRLTVL.

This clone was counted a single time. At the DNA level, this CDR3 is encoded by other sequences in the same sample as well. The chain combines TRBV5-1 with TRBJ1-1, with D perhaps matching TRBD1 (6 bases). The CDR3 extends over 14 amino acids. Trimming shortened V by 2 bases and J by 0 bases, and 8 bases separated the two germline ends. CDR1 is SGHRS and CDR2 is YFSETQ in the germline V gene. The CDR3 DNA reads TGCGCCAGCAGCTTAGGGGGAGTGAACACTGAAGCTTTCTTT. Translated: CASSLGGVNTEAFF.

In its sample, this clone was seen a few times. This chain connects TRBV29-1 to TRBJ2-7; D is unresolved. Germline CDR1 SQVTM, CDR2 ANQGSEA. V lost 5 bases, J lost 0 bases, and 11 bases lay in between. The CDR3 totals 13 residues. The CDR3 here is CSVRTANSYEQYF. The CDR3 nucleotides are TGCAGCGTTAGGACGGCGAACTCCTACGAGCAGTACTTC.

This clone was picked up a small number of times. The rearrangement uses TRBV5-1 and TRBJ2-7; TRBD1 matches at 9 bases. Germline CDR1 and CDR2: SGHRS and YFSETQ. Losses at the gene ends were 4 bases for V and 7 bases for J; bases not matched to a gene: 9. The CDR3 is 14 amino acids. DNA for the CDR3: TGCGCCAGCAGCAAGGGACAGGGTATATGGGAGCAGTACTTC. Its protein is CASSKGQGIWEQYF.

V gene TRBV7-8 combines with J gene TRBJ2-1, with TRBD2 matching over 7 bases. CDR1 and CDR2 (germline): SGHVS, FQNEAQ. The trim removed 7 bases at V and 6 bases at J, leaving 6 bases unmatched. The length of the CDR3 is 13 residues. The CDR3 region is CASTGGGGNEQFF. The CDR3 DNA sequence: TGTGCCAGCACTGGGGGGGGTGGCAATGAGCAGTTCTTC.

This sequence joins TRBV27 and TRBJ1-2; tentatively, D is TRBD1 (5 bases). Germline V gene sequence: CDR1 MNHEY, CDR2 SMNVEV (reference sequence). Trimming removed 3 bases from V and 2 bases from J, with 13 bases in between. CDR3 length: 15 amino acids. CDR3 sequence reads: CASSFGRGFNYGYTF. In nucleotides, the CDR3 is TGTGCCAGCAGTTTCGGGAGGGGATTCAACTATGGCTACACCTTC.

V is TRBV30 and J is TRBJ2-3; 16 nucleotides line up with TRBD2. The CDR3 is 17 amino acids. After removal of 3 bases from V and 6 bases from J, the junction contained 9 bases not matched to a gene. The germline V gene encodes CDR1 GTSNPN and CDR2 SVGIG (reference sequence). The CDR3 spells CAWRLGTSGGARDTQYF. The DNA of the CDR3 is TGTGCCTGGAGGCTCGGGACTAGCGGGGGGGCACGGGATACGCAGTATTTT.

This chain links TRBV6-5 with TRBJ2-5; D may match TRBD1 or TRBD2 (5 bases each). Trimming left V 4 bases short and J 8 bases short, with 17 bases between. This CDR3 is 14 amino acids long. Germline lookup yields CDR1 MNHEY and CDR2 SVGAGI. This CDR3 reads CASSSGTRKKTQYF. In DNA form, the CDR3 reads TGTGCCAGCAGTTCCGGGACCCGGAAGAAAACCCAGTACTTC.

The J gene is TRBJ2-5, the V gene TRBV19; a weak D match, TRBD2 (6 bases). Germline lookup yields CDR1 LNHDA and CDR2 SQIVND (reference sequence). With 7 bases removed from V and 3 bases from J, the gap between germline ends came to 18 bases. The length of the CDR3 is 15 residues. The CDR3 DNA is TGTGCCAGTACCCCTGGACGGGACTCCAAAGAGACCCAGTACTTC. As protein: CASTPGRDSKETQYF.

DNA of the CDR3: TGTGCCAGCAGCTCCTGGACCAGCAATGAGCAGTTCTTC. Protein sequence: CASSSWTSNEQFF. V and J are TRBV7-6 and TRBJ2-1; D is ambiguous. The CDR3 consists of 13 residues. V lost 4 bases and J 6 bases, leaving 10 bases between the germline ends. Germline V gives CDR1 SGHVS, CDR2 FNYEAQ.

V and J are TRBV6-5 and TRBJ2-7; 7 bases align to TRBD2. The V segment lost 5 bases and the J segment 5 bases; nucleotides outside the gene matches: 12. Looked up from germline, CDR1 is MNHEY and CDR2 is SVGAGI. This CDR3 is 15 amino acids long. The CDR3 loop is CASSPSGTLIDEQYF. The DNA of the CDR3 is TGTGCCAGCAGTCCAAGCGGGACCTTAATAGACGAGCAGTACTTC.

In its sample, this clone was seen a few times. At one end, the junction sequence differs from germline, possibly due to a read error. The DNA for the CDR3 is TGTGCCATCAGTAAGTCAGAGAACACTGAAGCTTTCTTT. Translating gives CAISKSENTEAFF. The V and J genes are TRBV10-3 and TRBJ1-1; D ambiguous. The CDR3 sequence is 13 residues long. The germline V gene has CDR1 ENHRY and CDR2 SYGVKD.